The source of this TCR beta chain is a study of regulatory T cells in long-lasting Graves disease. Documented time point: newly diagnosed GD, antithyroid drugs for less than 3 months. The TCR library was made from RNA that had been extracted from PBMCs in TRIzol. Study-wide results and limits: Persistent cases of Graves' showed reduced TCR diversity relative to newly diagnosed patients. Repertoires from persistent disease leaned toward TRBV28, TRBJ1-2 and TRBJ2-5.

With respect to this clonotype: Antigen unknown.

The CDR3 loop spans 15 amino acids. Per germline, CDR1 KGHSH and CDR2 LQKENI. Trimming at V came to 4 bases and at J to 2 bases, leaving 3 bases not matched to a gene. Arm-PCR of CDR3 regions with iRepertoire HTBI primers generated TCR beta libraries. TCRdb analysed the multiplex PCR reads with MiXCR anew, one entry per CDR3 protein. Among about 620,000 distinct CDR3 sequences listed, about 15% were seen once. The same sample was also studied in work on T cells in Graves' hyperthyroidism and ophthalmopathy. That study adds: Most clonotypes expanded in thyroid above 0.001 were likewise present in blood. Progression to ophthalmopathy was predicted a median of about six months early.

This receptor was obtained from a woman under 40 with Graves disease. This specimen was peripheral blood mononuclear cells (PBMCs), taken at new diagnosis, from a patient treated with antithyroid drugs. The chain recombines TRBV18 with TRBJ1-3, with TRBD1 identical over 9 bases. Here the CDR3 DNA reads TGTGCCAGCTCACGGACAGGGGCGACTGGAAACACCATATATTTT. This encodes CASSRTGATGNTIYF.